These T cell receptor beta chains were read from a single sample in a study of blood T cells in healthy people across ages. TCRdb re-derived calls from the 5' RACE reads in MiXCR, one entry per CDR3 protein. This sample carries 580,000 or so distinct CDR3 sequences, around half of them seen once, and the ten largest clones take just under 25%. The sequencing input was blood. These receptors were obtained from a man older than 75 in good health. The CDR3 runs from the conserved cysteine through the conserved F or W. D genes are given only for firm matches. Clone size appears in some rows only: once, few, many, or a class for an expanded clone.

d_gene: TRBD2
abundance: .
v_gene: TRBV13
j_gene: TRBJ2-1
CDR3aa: CASSSSGDEFF
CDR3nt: TGTGCCAGCAGCTCTAGCGGGGACGAGTTCTTC

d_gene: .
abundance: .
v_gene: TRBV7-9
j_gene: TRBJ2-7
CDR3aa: CASSLAGVTYEQYF
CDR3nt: TGTGCCAGCAGCTTAGCTGGGGTAACCTACGAGCAGTACTTC

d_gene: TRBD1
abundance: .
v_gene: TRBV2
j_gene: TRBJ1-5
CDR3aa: CASRGTVDQPQHF
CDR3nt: TGTGCCAGCAGGGGGACAGTCGATCAGCCCCAGCATTTT

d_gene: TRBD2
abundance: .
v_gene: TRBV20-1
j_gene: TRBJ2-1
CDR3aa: CSVPQKPGTSGSNEQFF
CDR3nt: TGCAGTGTCCCGCAAAAGCCCGGGACTAGCGGATCTAATGAGCAGTTCTTC

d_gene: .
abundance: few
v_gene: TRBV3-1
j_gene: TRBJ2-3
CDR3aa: CASSQALGVTDTQYF
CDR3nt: TGTGCCAGCAGCCAAGCACTGGGGGTTACAGATACGCAGTATTTT

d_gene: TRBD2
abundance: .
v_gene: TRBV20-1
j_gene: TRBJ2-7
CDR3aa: CSARDQVGGSSYEQYF
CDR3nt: TGCAGTGCTAGAGATCAGGTGGGCGGGAGCTCCTACGAGCAGTACTTC

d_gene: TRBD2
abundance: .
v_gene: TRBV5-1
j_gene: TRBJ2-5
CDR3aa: CASSLAGLAGGKETQYF
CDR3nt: TGCGCCAGCAGCTTGGCCGGACTAGCGGGGGGGAAGGAGACCCAGTACTTC

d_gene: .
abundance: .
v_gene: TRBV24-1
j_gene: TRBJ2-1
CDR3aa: CATSDSGQNNNEQFF
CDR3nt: TGTGCCACCAGTGATTCGGGACAAAATAACAATGAGCAGTTCTTC

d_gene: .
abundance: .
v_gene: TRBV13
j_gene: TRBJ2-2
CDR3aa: CASSLVGVGELFF
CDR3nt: TGTGCCAGCAGCTTAGTAGGGGTCGGGGAGCTGTTTTTT

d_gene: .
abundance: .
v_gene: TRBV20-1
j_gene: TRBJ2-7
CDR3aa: CSASTLSTPGLYEQYF
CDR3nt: TGCAGTGCTAGTACCCTATCTACCCCGGGGCTGTACGAGCAGTACTTC

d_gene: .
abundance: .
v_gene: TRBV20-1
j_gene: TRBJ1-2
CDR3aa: CSATLTGAVGFSGYTF
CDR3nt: TGCAGTGCGACCCTCACGGGGGCTGTCGGGTTTTCTGGCTACACCTTC

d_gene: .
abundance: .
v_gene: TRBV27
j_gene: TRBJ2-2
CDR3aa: CASSIQTGNTGELFF
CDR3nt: TGTGCCAGCAGTATCCAGACGGGGAACACCGGGGAGCTGTTTTTT

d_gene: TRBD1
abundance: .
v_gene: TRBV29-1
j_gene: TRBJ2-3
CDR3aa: CSPICPTPGQSTDTQYF
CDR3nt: TGCAGCCCGATTTGCCCCACACCGGGACAGAGCACAGATACGCAGTATTTT

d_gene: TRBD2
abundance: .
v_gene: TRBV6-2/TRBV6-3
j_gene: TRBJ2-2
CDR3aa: CASSYPGKGLINTGELFF
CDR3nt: TGTGCCAGCAGTTACCCGGGGAAGGGACTAATTAACACCGGGGAGCTGTTTTTT

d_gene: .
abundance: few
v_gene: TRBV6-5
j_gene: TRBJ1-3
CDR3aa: CASARGPSGNTIYF
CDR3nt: TGTGCCAGCGCCCGGGGGCCCTCTGGAAACACCATATATTTT

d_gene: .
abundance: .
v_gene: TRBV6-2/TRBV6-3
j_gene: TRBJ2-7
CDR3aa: CASVFRRTGSSYEQYF
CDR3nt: TGTGCCAGCGTATTCCGACGGACGGGGAGCTCCTACGAGCAGTACTTC

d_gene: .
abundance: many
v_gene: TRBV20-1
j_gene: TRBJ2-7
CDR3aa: CSARDTGQLPYEQYF
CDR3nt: TGCAGTGCTAGGGACACCGGACAGTTGCCTTACGAGCAGTACTTC

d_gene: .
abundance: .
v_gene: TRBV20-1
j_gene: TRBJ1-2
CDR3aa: CSATDGWNGYTF
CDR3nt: TGCAGTGCTACGGACGGTTGGAATGGCTACACCTTC